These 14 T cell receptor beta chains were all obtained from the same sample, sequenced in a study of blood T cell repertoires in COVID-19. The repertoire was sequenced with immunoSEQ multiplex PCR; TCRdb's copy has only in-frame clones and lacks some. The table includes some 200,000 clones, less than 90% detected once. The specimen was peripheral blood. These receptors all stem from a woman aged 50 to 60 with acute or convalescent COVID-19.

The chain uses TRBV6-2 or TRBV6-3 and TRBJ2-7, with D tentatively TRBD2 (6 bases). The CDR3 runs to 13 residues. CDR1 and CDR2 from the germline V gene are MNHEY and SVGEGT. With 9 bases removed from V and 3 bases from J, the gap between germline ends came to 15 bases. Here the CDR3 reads CASSLGGIYEQYF. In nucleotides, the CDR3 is TGTGCCAGTAGTCTGGGGGGAATCTACGAGCAGTACTTC.

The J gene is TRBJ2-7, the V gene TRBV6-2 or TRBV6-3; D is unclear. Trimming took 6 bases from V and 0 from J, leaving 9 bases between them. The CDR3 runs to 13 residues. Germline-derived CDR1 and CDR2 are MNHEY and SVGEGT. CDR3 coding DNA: TGTGCCAGCAGATACAGCCCCTCCTACGAGCAGTACTTC. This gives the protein CASRYSPSYEQYF.

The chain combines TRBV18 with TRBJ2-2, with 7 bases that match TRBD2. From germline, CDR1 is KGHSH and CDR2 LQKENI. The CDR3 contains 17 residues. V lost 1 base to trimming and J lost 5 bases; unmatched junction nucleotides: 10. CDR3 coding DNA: TGTGCCAGCTCACCACAACCACCGGGAGGTTCAACCGGGGAGCTGTTTTTT. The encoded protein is CASSPQPPGGSTGELFF.

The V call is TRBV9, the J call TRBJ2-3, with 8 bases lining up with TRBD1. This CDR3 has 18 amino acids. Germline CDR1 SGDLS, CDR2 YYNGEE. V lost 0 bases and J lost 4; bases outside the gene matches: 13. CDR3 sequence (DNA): TGTGCCAGCAGCGTAGAAGGGCAGGGGGCGAGTGGGGCAGATACGCAGTATTTT. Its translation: CASSVEGQGASGADTQYF.

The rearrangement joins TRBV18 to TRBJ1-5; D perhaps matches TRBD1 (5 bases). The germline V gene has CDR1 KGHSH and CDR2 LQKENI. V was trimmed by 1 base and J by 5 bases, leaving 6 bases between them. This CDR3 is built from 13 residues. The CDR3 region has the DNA TGTGCCAGCTCACCACTAGGGGATCAGCCCCAGCATTTT. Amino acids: CASSPLGDQPQHF.

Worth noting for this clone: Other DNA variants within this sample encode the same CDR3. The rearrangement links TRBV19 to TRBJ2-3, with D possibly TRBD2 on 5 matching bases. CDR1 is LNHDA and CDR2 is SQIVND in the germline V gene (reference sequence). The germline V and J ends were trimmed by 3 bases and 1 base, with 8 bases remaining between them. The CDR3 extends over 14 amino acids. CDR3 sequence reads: CASSIGVGTDTQYF. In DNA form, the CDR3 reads TGTGCCAGTAGTATCGGGGTCGGCACAGATACGCAGTATTTT.

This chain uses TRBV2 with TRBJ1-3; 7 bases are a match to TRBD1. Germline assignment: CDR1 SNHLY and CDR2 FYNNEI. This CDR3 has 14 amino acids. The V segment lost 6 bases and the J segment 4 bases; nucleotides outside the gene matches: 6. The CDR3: CASRADRVGNTIYF. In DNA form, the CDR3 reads TGTGCCAGCAGAGCCGACAGGGTAGGAAACACCATATATTTT.

The CDR3: CAISAEKGNEKLFF. CDR3 DNA: TGTGCCATCAGTGCTGAGAAGGGGAATGAAAAACTGTTTTTT. This chain joins TRBV10-3 and TRBJ1-4; D perhaps matches TRBD1 (5 bases). With 4 bases removed from V and 5 bases from J, the gap between germline ends came to 11 bases. The CDR3 length is 14 residues. Germline CDR1 and CDR2: ENHRY and SYGVKD.

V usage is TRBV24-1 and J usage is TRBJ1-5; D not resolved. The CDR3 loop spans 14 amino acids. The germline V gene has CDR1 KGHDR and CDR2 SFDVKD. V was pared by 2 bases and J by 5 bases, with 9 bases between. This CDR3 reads CATSDYGVDQPQHF. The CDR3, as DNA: TGTGCCACCAGTGATTACGGGGTTGATCAGCCCCAGCATTTT.

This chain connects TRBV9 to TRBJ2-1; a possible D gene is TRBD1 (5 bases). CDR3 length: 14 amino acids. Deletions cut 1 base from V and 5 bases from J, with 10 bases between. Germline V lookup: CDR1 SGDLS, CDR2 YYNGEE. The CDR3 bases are TGTGCCAGCAGCGTACAGGGCAACAACAATGAGCAGTTCTTC. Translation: CASSVQGNNNEQFF.

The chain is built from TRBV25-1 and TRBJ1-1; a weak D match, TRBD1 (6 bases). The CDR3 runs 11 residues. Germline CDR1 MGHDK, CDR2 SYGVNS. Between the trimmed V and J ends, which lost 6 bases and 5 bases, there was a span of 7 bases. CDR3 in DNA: TGTGCCAGCAGGACAGGAACTGAAGCTTTCTTT. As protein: CASRTGTEAFF. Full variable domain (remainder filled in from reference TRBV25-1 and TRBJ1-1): EADIYQTPRYLVIGTGKKITLECSQTMGHDKMYWYQQDPGMELHLIHYSYGVNSTEKGDLSSESTVSRIRTEHFPLTLESARPSHTSQYLCASRTGTEAFFGQGTRLTVV.

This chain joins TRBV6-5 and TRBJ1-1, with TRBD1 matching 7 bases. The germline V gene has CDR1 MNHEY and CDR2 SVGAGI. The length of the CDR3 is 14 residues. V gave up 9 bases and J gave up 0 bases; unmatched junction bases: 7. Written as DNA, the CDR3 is TGTGCCAGTACCGGGACAGCCCTGAACACTGAAGCTTTCTTT. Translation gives CASTGTALNTEAFF.

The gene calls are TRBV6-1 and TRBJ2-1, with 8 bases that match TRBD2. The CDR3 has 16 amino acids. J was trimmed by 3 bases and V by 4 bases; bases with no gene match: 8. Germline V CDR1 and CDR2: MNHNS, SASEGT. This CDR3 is CASSARRSGIYNEQFF. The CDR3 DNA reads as TGTGCCAGCAGTGCAAGGCGTAGCGGGATCTACAATGAGCAGTTCTTC.

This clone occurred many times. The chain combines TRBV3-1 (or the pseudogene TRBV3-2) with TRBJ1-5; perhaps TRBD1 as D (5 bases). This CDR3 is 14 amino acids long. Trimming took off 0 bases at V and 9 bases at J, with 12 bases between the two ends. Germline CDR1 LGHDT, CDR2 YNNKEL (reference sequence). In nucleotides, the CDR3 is TGTGCCAGCAGCCAAGATTTGCAGGGATGGCCCCAGCATTTT. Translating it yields CASSQDLQGWPQHF.